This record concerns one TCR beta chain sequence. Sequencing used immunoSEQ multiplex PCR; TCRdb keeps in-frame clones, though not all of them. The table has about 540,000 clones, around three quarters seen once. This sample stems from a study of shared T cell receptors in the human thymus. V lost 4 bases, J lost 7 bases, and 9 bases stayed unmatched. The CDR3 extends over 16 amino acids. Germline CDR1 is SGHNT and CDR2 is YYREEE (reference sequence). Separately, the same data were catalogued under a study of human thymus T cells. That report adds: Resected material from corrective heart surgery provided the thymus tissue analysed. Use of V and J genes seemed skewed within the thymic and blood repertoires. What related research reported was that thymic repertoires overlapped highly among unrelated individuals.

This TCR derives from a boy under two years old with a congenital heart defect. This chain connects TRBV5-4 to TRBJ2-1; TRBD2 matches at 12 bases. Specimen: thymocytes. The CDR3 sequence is CASSPTRTSGTNEQFF. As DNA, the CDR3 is TGTGCCAGCAGCCCCACCCGGACTAGCGGGACTAATGAGCAGTTCTTC.